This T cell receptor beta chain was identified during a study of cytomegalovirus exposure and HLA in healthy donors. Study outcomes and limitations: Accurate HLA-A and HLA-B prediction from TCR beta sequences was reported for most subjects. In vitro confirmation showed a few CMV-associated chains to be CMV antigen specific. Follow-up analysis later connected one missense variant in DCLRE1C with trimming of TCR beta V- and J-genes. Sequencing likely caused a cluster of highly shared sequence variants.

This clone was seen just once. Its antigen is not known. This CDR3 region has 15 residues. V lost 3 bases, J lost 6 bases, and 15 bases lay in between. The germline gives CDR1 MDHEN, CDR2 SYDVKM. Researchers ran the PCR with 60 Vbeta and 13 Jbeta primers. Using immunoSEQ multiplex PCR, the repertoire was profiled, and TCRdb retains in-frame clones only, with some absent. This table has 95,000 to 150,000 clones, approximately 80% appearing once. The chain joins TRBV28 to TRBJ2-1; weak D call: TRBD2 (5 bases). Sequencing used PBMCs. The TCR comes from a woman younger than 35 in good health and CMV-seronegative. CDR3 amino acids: CASSFGLAGPNEQFF. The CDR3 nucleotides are TGTGCCAGCAGTTTCGGGCTAGCTGGGCCCAATGAGCAGTTCTTC.